The 32 T cell receptor beta chains given below trace back to one sample, sequenced in a study of somatic mutations in cytotoxic T cells in rheumatoid arthritis. TCRdb's table, derived via immunoSEQ multiplex PCR, lists solely in-frame clones and lacks some. The sample carries about 12,000 clones, around 70% recorded once. Sequenced input: CD8+ T cells sorted from blood. These receptors were obtained from a man aged 65 to 79 in good health.

This clone showed up just a few times. V usage is TRBV30 and J usage is TRBJ1-5; 7 nucleotides agree with TRBD1. CDR3 length: 16 residues. Germline values: CDR1 GTSNPN, CDR2 SVGIG (reference sequence). V gave up 1 base and J gave up 6 bases; unmatched junction bases: 12. DNA of the CDR3: TGTGCCTGGAGTGAAGCCGGGACAGAGTTCGTTCAGCCCCAGCATTTT. Its translation: CAWSEAGTEFVQPQHF.

This clone is medium-sized in the sample. The V and J genes are TRBV19 and TRBJ1-1, with D perhaps matching TRBD1 (6 bases). There are 14 residues in the CDR3. V lost 4 bases, J lost 2 bases, and 11 bases lay in between. Germline CDR1 LNHDA, CDR2 SQIVND (reference sequence). Here the CDR3 reads CASSSAQGNTEAFF. The CDR3 DNA is TGTGCCAGTAGTAGTGCACAGGGCAACACTGAAGCTTTCTTT.

The V call is TRBV7-8, the J call TRBJ2-3, with 7 bases aligning to TRBD1. The trim removed 3 bases at V and 2 bases at J, leaving 17 bases unmatched. The CDR3 runs 19 residues. Germline V gene lookup returns CDR1 SGHVS and CDR2 FQNEAQ. In DNA form, the CDR3 reads TGTGCCAGCAGCTTCCCGCCAGGGGGAAGGCGCTTAAACACAGATACGCAGTATTTT. It encodes CASSFPPGGRRLNTDTQYF.

The J gene is TRBJ2-3, the V gene TRBV6-4, with 9 bases that match TRBD2. The CDR3 runs to 16 residues. Germline V gene lookup returns CDR1 MRHNA and CDR2 SNTAGT. The V and J ends lost 6 bases and 2 bases, in that order; junction bases with no gene match: 9. For the CDR3, the DNA is TGTGCCAGCAGCGCGGCCGGGACTAGCAACACAGATACGCAGTATTTT. Residues: CASSAAGTSNTDTQYF.

The rearrangement uses TRBV6-1 and TRBJ2-7; 7 nucleotides align to TRBD2. Per the germline V gene, CDR1 is MNHNS and CDR2 is SASEGT. This CDR3 has 15 residues. V was clipped by 3 bases and J by 4 bases; unmatched bases: 9. The CDR3 sequence is CASSEAWGGSYEQYF. CDR3 in DNA: TGTGCCAGCAGTGAGGCGTGGGGCGGGAGTTACGAGCAGTACTTC.

This clone was seen only once. The V gene is TRBV19, the J gene TRBJ2-7; D might be TRBD2 (6 bases). In germline, CDR1 is LNHDA, CDR2 SQIVND (reference sequence). The length of the CDR3 is 13 residues. The germline V and J ends were trimmed by 10 bases and 4 bases, with 17 bases remaining between them. CDR3: CATSDPEGYEQYF. The CDR3 DNA reads TGTGCCACTTCGGACCCGGAGGGTTACGAGCAGTACTTC.

This clone was detected only a few times. The chain combines TRBV5-1 with TRBJ2-7, with D possibly TRBD1 on 6 matching bases. The CDR3 runs to 12 residues. CDR1 and CDR2 (germline): SGHRS, YFSETQ. The V and J ends lost 8 bases and 0 bases respectively, with 9 bases between them. The CDR3: CASWDNSYEQYF. The CDR3 nucleotides are TGCGCCAGTTGGGACAACTCCTACGAGCAGTACTTC.

V usage is TRBV11-1 and J usage is TRBJ2-1; D is unresolved. Germline CDR1 SGHAT, CDR2 FQDESV (reference sequence). The V end lost 5 bases, the J end lost 6 bases, and 14 bases lay between the germline ends. The CDR3 contains 14 residues. The CDR3 sequence is CASSPTTVVNEQFF. In DNA, the CDR3 is TGTGCCAGCAGCCCGACGACTGTCGTCAATGAGCAGTTCTTC.

V usage is TRBV6-6 and J usage is TRBJ2-1; perhaps TRBD2 as D (6 bases). Germline assignment: CDR1 MNHNY and CDR2 SVGAGI (reference sequence). CDR3 size: 14 residues. Trimming took off 7 bases at V and 2 bases at J, with 12 bases between the two ends. CDR3 loop: CASTPGGTYNEQFF. In DNA, the CDR3 is TGTGCCAGCACCCCTGGCGGGACCTACAATGAGCAGTTCTTC.

The chain recombines TRBV7-8 with TRBJ2-4; D unresolved. Deletions cut 2 bases from V and 1 base from J, with 6 bases between. Germline assignment: CDR1 SGHVS and CDR2 FQNEAQ. The CDR3 is made up of 14 amino acids. CDR3: CASSLRVAKNIQYF. For the CDR3, the DNA is TGTGCCAGCAGCTTAAGGGTTGCCAAAAACATTCAGTACTTC.

This sequence joins TRBV6-6 and TRBJ2-7; 8 bases line up with TRBD2. Germline CDR1 MNHNY, CDR2 SVGAGI (reference sequence). The CDR3 length is 15 residues. V lost 2 bases to trimming and J lost 2 bases; unmatched junction nucleotides: 5. CDR3 coding DNA: TGTGCCAGCAGTTACAAGCGGGGGAGAACCTACGAGCAGTACTTC. Protein product: CASSYKRGRTYEQYF.

CDR3 in amino acids: CASTFRGMGDGANVLTF. In DNA, the CDR3 is TGTGCCAGCACTTTCCGGGGGATGGGGGATGGGGCCAACGTCCTGACTTTC. The V gene is TRBV7-6, the J gene TRBJ2-6; possibly TRBD2 for D (6 bases). The CDR3 runs to 17 residues. V lost 7 bases and J lost 3, with 19 bases in between. Germline values: CDR1 SGHVS, CDR2 FNYEAQ.

V usage is TRBV4-1 and J usage is TRBJ2-7; D call uncertain. The germline V and J ends were trimmed by 0 bases and 1 base, with 10 bases remaining between them. CDR1 is MGHRA and CDR2 is YSYEKL in the germline V gene. The CDR3 contains 15 residues. Here the CDR3 reads CASSQDPPGSYEQYF. The CDR3 DNA reads TGCGCCAGCAGCCAAGATCCCCCGGGTTCCTACGAGCAGTACTTC.

The gene calls are TRBV6-5 and TRBJ1-2; D might be TRBD1 (5 bases). The germline gives CDR1 MNHEY, CDR2 SVGAGI. This CDR3 is 15 amino acids long. With 4 bases removed from V and 4 bases from J, the gap between germline ends came to 16 bases. The CDR3 reads CASSWGSQGAYGYTF. The CDR3 nucleotides read TGTGCCAGCAGTTGGGGATCGCAGGGCGCCTATGGCTACACCTTC.

Concerning this clone: This sample also contains other DNA sequences that code for the same CDR3. The CDR3 DNA reads as TGTGCCAGCAGTTTATCCGGATACGAGCAGTACTTC. Translated, it gives CASSLSGYEQYF. This rearrangement joins TRBV27 to TRBJ2-7; D remains ambiguous. This CDR3 region has 12 residues. Deletions cut 0 bases from V and 4 bases from J, with 4 bases between. Per germline, CDR1 MNHEY and CDR2 SMNVEV (reference sequence).

The chain carries TRBV4-1 and TRBJ2-7, with 7 bases fitting TRBD1. The junction had 11 bases not matched to a gene; V was cut back by 3 bases and J by 6 bases. The CDR3 runs to 15 residues. In germline, CDR1 is MGHRA, CDR2 YSYEKL. CDR3 amino acids: CASSHPNRGSIEQYF. CDR3 nucleotides: TGCGCCAGCAGCCACCCAAACAGGGGTTCAATCGAGCAGTACTTC.

The chain uses TRBV19 and TRBJ1-1, with D perhaps matching TRBD1 (6 bases). The germline CDR1 and CDR2 sequences are LNHDA and SQIVND (reference sequence). V lost 7 bases and J lost 1, with 10 bases in between. This CDR3 spans 13 amino acids. The CDR3 spells CASTLGGNTEAFF. The CDR3 DNA sequence: TGTGCCAGTACCCTAGGGGGGAACACTGAAGCTTTCTTT.

The J gene is TRBJ1-1, the V gene TRBV19; the D is unclear. The V and J ends lost 1 base and 7 bases respectively, with 7 bases between them. The CDR3 is 12 amino acids. Germline V CDR1 and CDR2: LNHDA, SQIVND (reference sequence). CDR3 in amino acids: CASSIGRLEAFF. The CDR3 coding sequence is TGTGCCAGTAGTATAGGGAGACTTGAAGCTTTCTTT.

The chain employs TRBV6-6 and TRBJ1-1; 7 nucleotides match TRBD1. The trim removed 6 bases at V and 1 base at J, leaving 5 bases unmatched. Germline values: CDR1 MNHNY, CDR2 SVGAGI (reference sequence). CDR3 size: 14 residues. CDR3 DNA: TGTGCCAGCAGATCCCGGACAGGGAACACTGAAGCTTTCTTT. It codes for CASRSRTGNTEAFF.

The chain links TRBV4-1 to TRBJ1-2, with D uncertain. Germline lookup yields CDR1 MGHRA and CDR2 YSYEKL. Trimming pared 4 bases from V and 1 base from J, leaving 7 bases between. The CDR3 runs 13 residues. The CDR3 DNA sequence: TGCGCCAGCAGCCTAGGCGTTAACTATGGCTACACCTTC. As protein: CASSLGVNYGYTF.

This chain uses TRBV28 with TRBJ1-4; D remains ambiguous. V shed 7 bases and J shed 0 bases, with 6 bases lying between them. The length of the CDR3 is 13 residues. Germline V gene lookup returns CDR1 MDHEN and CDR2 SYDVKM. DNA of the CDR3: TGTGCCAGCATCGCGTCAACTAATGAAAAACTGTTTTTT. This gives the protein CASIASTNEKLFF.

A word on this clone: The junction departs from the called germline gene at one end, perhaps through a read error. The chain is built from TRBV2 and TRBJ2-1; D is ambiguous. Germline CDR1 SNHLY, CDR2 FYNNEI. CDR3 length: 12 residues. The chain's CDR3 is CVSSGLSNEQFF. The CDR3 DNA sequence: TGTGTCAGCAGTGGGCTCAGCAATGAGCAGTTCTTC.

V is TRBV9 and J is TRBJ2-1, with 8 positions matching TRBD2. Germline assignment: CDR1 SGDLS and CDR2 YYNGEE. CDR3 length equals 16 residues. The V segment lost 3 bases and the J segment 2 bases; nucleotides outside the gene matches: 7. The CDR3 is CASSATSGRAYNEQFF. The CDR3 nucleotides are TGTGCCAGCAGCGCCACTAGCGGCAGAGCCTACAATGAGCAGTTCTTC.

The chain joins TRBV4-1 to TRBJ2-7; TRBD1 is a possible D gene (6 bases). V was shortened by 4 bases and J by 4 bases, with 14 bases between the two germline ends. Germline V CDR1 and CDR2: MGHRA, YSYEKL. There are 14 residues in the CDR3. CDR3: CASSPEGGSYEQYF. In nucleotides, the CDR3 is TGCGCCAGCAGCCCCGAAGGGGGTAGTTACGAGCAGTACTTC.

V is TRBV9 and J is TRBJ2-1, with D perhaps TRBD1 or TRBD2 (6 bases each). This CDR3 has 14 residues. The germline V gene has CDR1 SGDLS and CDR2 YYNGEE. V was cut by 3 bases and J by 6 bases, with 13 bases left in between. CDR3 region: CASSARGAANEQFF. The DNA of the CDR3 is TGTGCCAGCAGCGCGAGGGGGGCGGCCAATGAGCAGTTCTTC.

This clone was counted only a few times. This chain links TRBV6-1 with TRBJ1-6; TRBD1 matches at 8 bases. Germline V gene sequence: CDR1 MNHNS, CDR2 SASEGT. J lost 6 bases, V lost 4 bases, and 5 bases had no gene match. This CDR3 has 15 amino acids. Here the CDR3 reads CASSVGQGGNSPLHF. CDR3 DNA sequence: TGTGCCAGCAGTGTTGGACAGGGCGGTAATTCACCCCTCCACTTT.

The chain joins TRBV27 to TRBJ2-7; TRBD1 matches at 9 bases. Trimming at V came to 2 bases and at J to 6 bases, leaving 11 bases not matched to a gene. This CDR3 is built from 16 residues. Per germline, CDR1 MNHEY and CDR2 SMNVEV (reference sequence). CDR3 nucleotide sequence: TGTGCCAGCAGTTTACCCCCGGGACAGGGAACTGGCGAGCAGTACTTC. Protein sequence: CASSLPPGQGTGEQYF.

The chain couples TRBV4-2 to TRBJ2-1; 10 positions agree with TRBD2. The trim removed 4 bases at V and 7 bases at J, leaving 7 bases unmatched. The CDR3 is 15 residues long. Germline V CDR1 and CDR2: LGHNA, YNFKEQ. The CDR3 bases are TGTGCCAGCAGCCGCGAGCGGGAGGGCGGTAATGAGCAGTTCTTC. This codes for CASSREREGGNEQFF.

This chain connects TRBV4-1 to TRBJ2-4, with D perhaps TRBD2 (6 bases). Germline V gene lookup returns CDR1 MGHRA and CDR2 YSYEKL. The V end lost 0 bases, the J end lost 7 bases, and 16 bases lay between the germline ends. This CDR3 comprises 16 residues. CDR3 in amino acids: CASSQEREDYTNIQYF. CDR3 coding DNA: TGCGCCAGCAGCCAAGAGAGGGAGGATTACACGAACATTCAGTACTTC.

This clone was counted a few times. This chain links TRBV15 with TRBJ2-7; D gene unclear. The CDR3 runs to 13 residues. The V and J ends lost 2 bases and 6 bases respectively, with 11 bases between them. The germline V gene has CDR1 LNHNV and CDR2 YYDKDF (reference sequence). CDR3 protein: CATSRPPRVEQYF. The CDR3 DNA follows: TGTGCCACCAGCAGACCCCCTCGGGTCGAGCAGTACTTC.

The CDR3 coding sequence is TGCGCCAGCAGCTTCGATAGCGGAGGGTACAATGAGCAGTTCTTC. This codes for CASSFDSGGYNEQFF. V gene TRBV5-1 combines with J gene TRBJ2-1; a weak D match, TRBD2 (6 bases). This CDR3 is built from 15 residues. The germline CDR1 and CDR2 sequences are SGHRS and YFSETQ. Trimming left V 2 bases short and J 4 bases short, with 13 bases between.

The chain recombines TRBV30 with TRBJ2-7; D perhaps matches TRBD2 (5 bases). The CDR3 covers 14 residues. Looked up from germline, CDR1 is GTSNPN and CDR2 is SVGIG (reference sequence). Trimming took 1 base from V and 3 from J, leaving 13 bases between them. CDR3 protein: CAWSGTDSNYEQYF. As DNA, the CDR3 is TGTGCCTGGAGTGGAACGGACTCTAACTACGAGCAGTACTTC.